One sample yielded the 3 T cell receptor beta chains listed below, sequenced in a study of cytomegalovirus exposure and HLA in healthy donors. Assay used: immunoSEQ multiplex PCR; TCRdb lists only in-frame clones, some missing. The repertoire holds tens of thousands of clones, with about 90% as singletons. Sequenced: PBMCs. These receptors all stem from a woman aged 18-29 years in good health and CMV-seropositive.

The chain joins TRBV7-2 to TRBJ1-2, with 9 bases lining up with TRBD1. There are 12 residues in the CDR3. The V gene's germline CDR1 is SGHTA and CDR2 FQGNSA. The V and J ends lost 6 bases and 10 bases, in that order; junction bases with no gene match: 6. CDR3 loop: CASRLGQGAYTF. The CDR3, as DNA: TGTGCCAGCAGACTGGGACAGGGCGCCTACACCTTC.

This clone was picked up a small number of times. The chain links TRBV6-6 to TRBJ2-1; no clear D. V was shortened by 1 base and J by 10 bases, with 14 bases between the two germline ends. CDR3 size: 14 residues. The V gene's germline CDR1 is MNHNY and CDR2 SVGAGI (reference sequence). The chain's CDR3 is CASSYLARPEEQFF. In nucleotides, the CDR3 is TGTGCCAGCAGTTACTTAGCCCGCCCGGAGGAGCAGTTCTTC.

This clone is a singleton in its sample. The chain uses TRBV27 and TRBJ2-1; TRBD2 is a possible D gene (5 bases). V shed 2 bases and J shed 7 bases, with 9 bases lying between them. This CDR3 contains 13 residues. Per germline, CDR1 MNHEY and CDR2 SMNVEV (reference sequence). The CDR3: CASSLRGMNEQFF. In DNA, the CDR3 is TGTGCCAGCAGTTTAAGAGGGATGAATGAGCAGTTCTTC.